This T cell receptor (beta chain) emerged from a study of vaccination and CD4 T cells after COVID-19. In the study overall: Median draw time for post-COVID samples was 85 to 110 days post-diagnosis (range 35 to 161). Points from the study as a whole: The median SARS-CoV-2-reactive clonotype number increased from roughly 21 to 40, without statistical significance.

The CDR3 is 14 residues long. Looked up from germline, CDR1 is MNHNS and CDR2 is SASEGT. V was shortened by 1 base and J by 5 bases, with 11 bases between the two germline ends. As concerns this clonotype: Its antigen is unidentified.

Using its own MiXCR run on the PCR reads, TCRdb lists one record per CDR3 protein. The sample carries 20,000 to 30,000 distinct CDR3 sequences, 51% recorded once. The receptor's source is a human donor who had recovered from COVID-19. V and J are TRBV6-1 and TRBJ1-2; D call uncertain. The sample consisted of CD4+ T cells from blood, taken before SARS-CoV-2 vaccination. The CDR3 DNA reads TGTGCCAGCAGTGAAGGGTCAGGTTTTTATGGCTACACCTTC. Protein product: CASSEGSGFYGYTF.